This entry lists 25 T cell receptor beta chains sequenced from one sample in a study of blood T cell repertoires in COVID-19. Generated by immunoSEQ multiplex PCR, the TCRdb table keeps only in-frame clones and is missing some. The table records roughly 200,000 clones, roughly 85% of them present only once. The sequencing sample was made of PBMCs or T cells enriched from blood (not recorded which). The receptors shown here come from a middle-aged man who had recovered from COVID-19.

The CDR3 nucleotides are TGTGCCACCAGTGATAGGACTAGCGGGAATCCCGCCGTTCCTGGGGAGCTGTTTTTT. As protein: CATSDRTSGNPAVPGELFF. The V and J genes are TRBV24-1 and TRBJ2-2, with 12 bases that match TRBD2. CDR1 KGHDR and CDR2 SFDVKD come from the germline V gene. Germline trimming cut 3 bases from V and 8 bases from J; bases unmatched to any gene: 15. The CDR3 consists of 19 residues.

CDR3 region: CASSERQGGEQYF. CDR3 bases: TGTGCCAGCAGTGAGAGGCAGGGGGGCGAGCAGTACTTC. The chain recombines TRBV6-1 with TRBJ2-7, with D possibly matching TRBD1 (7 bases). The germline gives CDR1 MNHNS, CDR2 SASEGT. The CDR3 covers 13 residues. V was trimmed by 3 bases and J by 6 bases, leaving 12 bases between them.

V gene TRBV19 combines with J gene TRBJ2-5; TRBD1 is a possible D gene (5 bases). Germline V gene lookup returns CDR1 LNHDA and CDR2 SQIVND (reference sequence). V dropped 2 bases and J dropped 5 bases, with 21 bases sitting between them. The CDR3 runs to 17 residues. The CDR3 nucleotides are TGTGCCAGTAGTATACGACGCCTGGCAGGCTCAGGGGAGACCCAGTACTTC. This translates into CASSIRRLAGSGETQYF.

The rearrangement joins TRBV23-1 to TRBJ1-2; D call uncertain. TRBV23-1 is identified as an open reading frame with a role that is uncertain. The CDR3 has 14 residues. Deletions cut 4 bases from V and 3 bases from J, with 12 bases between. For the CDR3, the DNA is TGCGCCAGCAGTCCGTCGCCCGGAGACTATGGCTACACCTTC. Translating gives CASSPSPGDYGYTF.

The chain combines TRBV7-2 with TRBJ2-7; 8 bases agree with TRBD2. Losses at the gene ends were 2 bases for V and 6 bases for J; bases not matched to a gene: 6. Germline lookup yields CDR1 SGHTA and CDR2 FQGNSA. The CDR3 runs 14 residues. The DNA for the CDR3 is TGTGCCAGCAGCTTAATGGCGGGGGGTCGCGAGCAGTACTTC. Translation: CASSLMAGGREQYF.

The chain links TRBV7-8 to TRBJ2-7; TRBD2 matches at 8 bases. Trimming at V came to 4 bases and at J to 4 bases, leaving 9 bases not matched to a gene. The CDR3 is made up of 15 amino acids. CDR1 SGHVS and CDR2 FQNEAQ come from the germline V gene. CDR3 amino acids: CASSSYPGGPYEQYF. CDR3 DNA sequence: TGTGCCAGCAGCTCCTACCCGGGAGGGCCTTACGAGCAGTACTTC.

V gene TRBV6-1 combines with J gene TRBJ2-2; a possible D gene is TRBD1 (6 bases). Trimming cost V 3 bases and J 7 bases, with 12 bases left between them. CDR3 size: 14 residues. Germline V gene sequence: CDR1 MNHNS, CDR2 SASEGT. Here the CDR3 DNA reads TGTGCCAGCAGTGAGTCAGGGGTTAACGGGGAGCTGTTTTTT. Amino acid sequence: CASSESGVNGELFF.

The chain carries TRBV14 and TRBJ2-4, with D perhaps TRBD2 (5 bases). V lost 1 base and J lost 3, with 13 bases in between. This CDR3 has 16 residues. Germline V gene lookup returns CDR1 SGHDN and CDR2 FVKESK. As DNA, the CDR3 is TGTGCCAGCAGCCAAGTTACGATCCGGGGCAAAAACATTCAGTACTTC. It encodes CASSQVTIRGKNIQYF.

This chain joins TRBV27 and TRBJ1-6; D uncertain. Germline values: CDR1 MNHEY, CDR2 SMNVEV (reference sequence). The CDR3 runs 15 residues. The V and J ends lost 7 bases and 0 bases respectively, with 10 bases between them. The chain's CDR3 is CASKDISSYNSPLHF. CDR3 nucleotide sequence: TGTGCCAGCAAAGACATAAGCTCCTATAATTCACCCCTCCACTTT.

This chain uses TRBV28 with TRBJ1-5; 8 nucleotides match TRBD1. The CDR3 has 17 amino acids. Looked up from germline, CDR1 is MDHEN and CDR2 is SYDVKM. V lost 5 bases to trimming and J lost 6 bases; unmatched junction nucleotides: 15. The CDR3 loop is CASSPGQGGWISQPQHF. The CDR3 DNA reads as TGTGCCAGCAGTCCAGGACAGGGTGGGTGGATTAGTCAGCCCCAGCATTTT. Full variable domain (remainder filled in from reference TRBV28 and TRBJ1-5): DVKVTQSSRYLVKRTGEKVFLECVQDMDHENMFWYRQDPGLGLRLIYFSYDVKMKEKGDIPEGYSVSREKKERFSLILESASTNQTSMYLCASSPGQGGWISQPQHFGDGTRLSIL.

This chain uses TRBV7-2 with TRBJ2-7, with D maybe TRBD2 (5 bases). Germline CDR1 and CDR2: SGHTA and FQGNSA. With 5 bases removed from V and 2 bases from J, the gap between germline ends came to 16 bases. This CDR3 is built from 15 residues. In DNA, the CDR3 is TGTGCCAGCAGCGCCACCCGGGGAGTAGCCTACGAGCAGTACTTC. Translated: CASSATRGVAYEQYF.

This clone was seen more than once but under ten times. CDR3 coding DNA: TGCGCCAGCAGCCCCACGTGGAGGGACAGTGGGACTTTCTTT. Protein product: CASSPTWRDSGTFF. The chain is built from TRBV4-1 and TRBJ1-1; TRBD1 matches at 7 bases. Germline assignment: CDR1 MGHRA and CDR2 YSYEKL. V dropped 4 bases and J dropped 12; count of bases not matched to a gene: 14. This CDR3 is 14 amino acids long.

The chain has TRBV19 and TRBJ1-5, with 7 nucleotides matching TRBD1. CDR1 and CDR2 from the germline V gene are LNHDA and SQIVND (reference sequence). The V segment lost 4 bases and the J segment 0 bases; nucleotides outside the gene matches: 9. There are 17 residues in the CDR3. The CDR3 sequence is CASSNAKDRFSNQPQHF. CDR3 coding DNA: TGTGCCAGTAGTAATGCTAAGGACAGGTTTAGCAATCAGCCCCAGCATTTT.

The chain is built from TRBV21-1 and TRBJ2-7; TRBD1 is the table's D call and was not checked against the DNA. TRBV21-1 is shown as a pseudogene. The length of the CDR3 is 17 residues. In nucleotides, the CDR3 is TGTGCCAGCAGCACACGGGCCGGGACAGGCCCCCCGGACGAGCAGTACTTC. It yields the protein CASSTRAGTGPPDEQYF.

The chain couples TRBV14 to TRBJ1-5; 7 bases agree with TRBD1. The CDR3 has 14 residues. V lost 2 bases to trimming and J lost 7 bases; unmatched junction nucleotides: 5. Germline lookup yields CDR1 SGHDN and CDR2 FVKESK. The DNA of the CDR3 is TGTGCCAGCAGCCAAAGGGGGCGTGAACAGCCCCAGCATTTT. Residues: CASSQRGREQPQHF.

V and J are TRBV7-9 and TRBJ1-5, with a possible D match to TRBD1 (5 bases). This CDR3 spans 14 amino acids. The V and J ends lost 4 bases and 4 bases respectively, with 11 bases between them. Germline V gene sequence: CDR1 SEHNR, CDR2 FQNEAQ (reference sequence). The CDR3 nucleotides read TGTGCCAGCAGCTCCTTGGGACTTAATCAGCCCCAGCATTTT. It translates to CASSSLGLNQPQHF.

This clone turned up a few times. In DNA form, the CDR3 reads TGCGCCAGCAGCTTGTGGGGGGCTGAAGCTTTCTTT. It specifies CASSLWGAEAFF. The chain joins TRBV5-1 to TRBJ1-1; a weak D match, TRBD1 (5 bases). Between the trimmed V and J ends, which lost 1 base and 6 bases, there was a span of 7 bases. Per the germline V gene, CDR1 is SGHRS and CDR2 is YFSETQ. The CDR3 runs 12 residues.

This clone appeared a single time. V and J are TRBV19 and TRBJ1-4; weak D call: TRBD1 (5 bases). Trimming took 4 bases from V and 7 from J, leaving 22 bases between them. CDR3 size: 17 residues. CDR1 and CDR2 (germline): LNHDA, SQIVND (reference sequence). As DNA, the CDR3 is TGTGCCAGTAGTAGTTCCCAGGGCCTTAAGTCTAGTGAAAAACTGTTTTTT. Residues: CASSSSQGLKSSEKLFF.

The rearrangement joins TRBV5-1 to TRBJ2-1, with 9 positions matching TRBD1. V gave up 4 bases and J gave up 5 bases; unmatched junction bases: 4. The CDR3 consists of 14 residues. CDR1 and CDR2 (germline): SGHRS, YFSETQ. The CDR3 coding sequence is TGCGCCAGCAGCCCACAGGGGGCAAACAATGAGCAGTTCTTC. It codes for CASSPQGANNEQFF.

The rearrangement joins TRBV7-2 to TRBJ2-1, with 9 positions matching TRBD1. The germline CDR1 and CDR2 sequences are SGHTA and FQGNSA. V was clipped by 7 bases and J by 6 bases; unmatched bases: 7. The CDR3 runs to 14 residues. CDR3 residues: CASTGTGWFNEQFF. CDR3 nucleotides: TGTGCCAGCACCGGGACAGGGTGGTTCAATGAGCAGTTCTTC. The variable domain in full, with the rest retrieved from reference TRBV7-2 and TRBJ2-1, is GAGVSQSPSNKVTEKGKDVELRCDPISGHTALYWYRQSLGQGLEFLIYFQGNSAPDKSGLPSDRFSAERTGGSVSTLTIQRTQQEDSAVYLCASTGTGWFNEQFFGPGTRLTVL.

V gene TRBV19 combines with J gene TRBJ1-1; D remains ambiguous. CDR3 size: 13 residues. V was clipped by 2 bases and J by 3 bases, with 7 bases between them. Germline loops: CDR1 LNHDA, CDR2 SQIVND (reference sequence). CDR3 in DNA: TGTGCCAGTAGTATAACGGGATACACTGAAGCTTTCTTT. Protein sequence: CASSITGYTEAFF.

The chain is built from TRBV18 and TRBJ2-7, with 12 bases fitting TRBD2. The CDR3 sequence is 14 residues long. V lost 1 base, J lost 6 bases, and 1 base stayed unmatched. In germline, CDR1 is KGHSH, CDR2 LQKENI. CDR3 sequence (DNA): TGTGCCAGCTCACCACAACTAGCGGGGGGCGAGCAGTACTTC. Translated, it gives CASSPQLAGGEQYF.

The chain recombines TRBV5-6 with TRBJ1-2; D ambiguous. The V gene's germline CDR1 is SGHDT and CDR2 YYEEEE. The CDR3 is 15 residues long. Trimming left V 4 bases short and J 4 bases short, with 17 bases between. The CDR3: CASSTTRIRGYGYTF. The CDR3 bases are TGTGCCAGCAGCACCACAAGGATCCGAGGCTATGGCTACACCTTC.

J is TRBJ1-5 and V is TRBV10-3, with D unclear. V was clipped by 3 bases and J by 2 bases, with 5 bases between them. CDR3 size: 13 residues. Germline values: CDR1 ENHRY, CDR2 SYGVKD. Written as DNA, the CDR3 is TGTGCCATCAGTGAACGAGGCAATCAGCCCCAGCATTTT. It translates to CAISERGNQPQHF.

The chain links TRBV7-8 to TRBJ2-5; D ambiguous. Germline CDR1 and CDR2: SGHVS and FQNEAQ. Trimming left V 5 bases short and J 4 bases short, with 8 bases between. The CDR3 has 12 residues. The CDR3 loop reads CASSPAGETQYF. CDR3 sequence (DNA): TGTGCCAGCAGCCCCGCCGGAGAGACCCAGTACTTC.